The T cell receptor beta chain under discussion was sequenced for a study of T-cell reconstitution after alpha-beta-depleted transplantation in children. Study outcomes and limitations: Newly produced T cells mostly provided counts and TCRbeta diversity after one year, as hyperexpanded clones declined. Where some patients showed high TCRbeta diversity at day 60, it came from recipient T cells and thymic progenitors that had survived. Expanded graft clones numbering several hundred reportedly gave rise to alpha-beta T cells about two months after transplant.

As it was prepared, the TCRbeta library received unique molecular identifiers. TCRdb passed the PCR reads through MiXCR, listing each CDR3 protein once. The profile shows 85,000 to 120,000 distinct CDR3 sequences, about 5.6% of them singletons. This clonotype appeared many times. Antigen unknown. Germline CDR1 and CDR2: DFQATT and SNEGSKA (reference sequence). The CDR3 has 14 residues. Trimming at V came to 0 bases and at J to 11 bases, leaving 12 bases not matched to a gene. The TCR originated in a female patient under 10 years old who had a stem cell transplant for Fanconi anemia, so the T cells may come from the graft donor. The V call is TRBV20-1, the J call TRBJ2-5, with TRBD2 identical over 7 bases. The source was PBMCs, mostly from graft donor cells, collected 60 days after TCRalphabeta/CD19-depleted stem cell transplant. CDR3 in amino acids: CSARDSGLVLPQYF. For the CDR3, the DNA is TGCAGTGCTAGAGATTCCGGACTAGTTTTACCTCAGTACTTC.